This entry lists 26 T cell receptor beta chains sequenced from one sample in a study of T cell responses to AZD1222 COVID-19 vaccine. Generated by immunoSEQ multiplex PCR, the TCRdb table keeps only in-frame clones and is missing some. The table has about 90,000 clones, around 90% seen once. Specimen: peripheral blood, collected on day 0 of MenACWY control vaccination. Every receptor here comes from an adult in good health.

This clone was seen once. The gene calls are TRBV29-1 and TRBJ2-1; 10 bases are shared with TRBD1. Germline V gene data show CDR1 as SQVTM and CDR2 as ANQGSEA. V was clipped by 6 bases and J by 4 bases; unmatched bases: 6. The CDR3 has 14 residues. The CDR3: CSVGAGQGYNEQFF. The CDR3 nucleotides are TGCAGCGTCGGCGCGGGACAGGGGTACAATGAGCAGTTCTTC.

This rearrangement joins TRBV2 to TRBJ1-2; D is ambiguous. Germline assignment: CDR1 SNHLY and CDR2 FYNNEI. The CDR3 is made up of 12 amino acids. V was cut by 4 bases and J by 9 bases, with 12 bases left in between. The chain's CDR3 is CASSGGVLSYTF. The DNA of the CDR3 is TGTGCCAGCAGTGGGGGTGTATTAAGCTACACCTTC. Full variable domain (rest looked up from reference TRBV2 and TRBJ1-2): EPEVTQTPSHQVTQMGQEVILRCVPISNHLYFYWYRQILGQKVEFLVSFYNNEISEKSEIFDDQFSVERPDGSNFTLKIRSTKLEDSAMYFCASSGGVLSYTFGSGTRLTVV.

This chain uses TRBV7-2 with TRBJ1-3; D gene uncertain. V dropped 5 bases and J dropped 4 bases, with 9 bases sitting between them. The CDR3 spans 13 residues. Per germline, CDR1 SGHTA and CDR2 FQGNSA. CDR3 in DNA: TGTGCCAGCAGCGAGAAACCCGGAAACACCATATATTTT. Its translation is CASSEKPGNTIYF.

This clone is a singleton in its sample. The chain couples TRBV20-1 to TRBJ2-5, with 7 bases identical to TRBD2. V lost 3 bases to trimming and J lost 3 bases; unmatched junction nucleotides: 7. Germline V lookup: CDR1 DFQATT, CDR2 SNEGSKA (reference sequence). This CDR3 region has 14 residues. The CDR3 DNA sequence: TGCAGTGCTAGTAAAGGCCTAGCGGAAGAGACCCAGTACTTC. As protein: CSASKGLAEETQYF.

DNA for the CDR3: TGTGCCAGCAGGCCGGAAGGAGAAAAACTGTTTTTT. It specifies CASRPEGEKLFF. The chain recombines TRBV12-3 or TRBV12-4 with TRBJ1-4; D not certain. With 6 bases removed from V and 8 bases from J, the gap between germline ends came to 10 bases. CDR3 length equals 12 residues.

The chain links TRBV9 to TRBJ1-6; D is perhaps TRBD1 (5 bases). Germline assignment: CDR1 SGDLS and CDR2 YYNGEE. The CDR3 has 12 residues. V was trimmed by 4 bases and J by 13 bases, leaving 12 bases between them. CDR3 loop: CASSTREPPLHF. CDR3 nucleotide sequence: TGTGCCAGCAGCACCAGGGAGCCCCCCCTCCACTTT.

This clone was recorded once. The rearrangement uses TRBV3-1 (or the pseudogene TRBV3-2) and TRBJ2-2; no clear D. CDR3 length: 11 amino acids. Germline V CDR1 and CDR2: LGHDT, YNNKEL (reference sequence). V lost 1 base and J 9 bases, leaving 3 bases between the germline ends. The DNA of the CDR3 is TGTGCCAGCAGCCAAGCGAGGGAGCTGTTTTTT. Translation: CASSQARELFF.

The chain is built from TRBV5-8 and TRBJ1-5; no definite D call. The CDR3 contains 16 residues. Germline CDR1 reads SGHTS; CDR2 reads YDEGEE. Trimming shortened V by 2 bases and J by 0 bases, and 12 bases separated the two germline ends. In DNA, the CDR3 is TGTGCCAGCAGCTTTGGCAGGCCGGATAGCAATCAGCCCCAGCATTTT. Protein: CASSFGRPDSNQPQHF.

The CDR3 loop is CASSLRGVDEKLFF. Written as DNA, the CDR3 is TGCGCCAGCAGCTTGCGGGGGGTTGATGAAAAACTGTTTTTT. The chain combines TRBV5-1 with TRBJ1-4; the D gene is possibly TRBD1 (5 bases). Germline lookup yields CDR1 SGHRS and CDR2 YFSETQ. Trimming stripped 1 base from V and 6 bases from J, with 10 bases between. The CDR3 is made up of 14 amino acids.

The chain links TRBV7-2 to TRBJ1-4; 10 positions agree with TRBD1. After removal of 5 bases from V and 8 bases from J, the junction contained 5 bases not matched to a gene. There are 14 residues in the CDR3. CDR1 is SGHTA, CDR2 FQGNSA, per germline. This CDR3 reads CASSQGQGSEKLFF. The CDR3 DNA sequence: TGTGCCAGCAGCCAGGGACAGGGGAGCGAAAAACTGTTTTTT.

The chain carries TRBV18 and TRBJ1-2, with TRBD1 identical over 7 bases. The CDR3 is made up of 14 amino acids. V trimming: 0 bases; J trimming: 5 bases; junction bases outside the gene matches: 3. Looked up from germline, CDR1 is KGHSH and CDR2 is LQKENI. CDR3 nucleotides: TGTGCCAGCTCACCACCATCACAGGGGTATGGCTACACCTTC. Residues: CASSPPSQGYGYTF.

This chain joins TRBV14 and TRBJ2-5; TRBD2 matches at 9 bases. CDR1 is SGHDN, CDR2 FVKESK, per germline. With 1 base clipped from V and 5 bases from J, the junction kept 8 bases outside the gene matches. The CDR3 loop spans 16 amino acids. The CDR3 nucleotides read TGTGCCAGCAGCCAAGTTCCCGGACTAGCGCGGGAGACCCAGTACTTC. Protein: CASSQVPGLARETQYF.

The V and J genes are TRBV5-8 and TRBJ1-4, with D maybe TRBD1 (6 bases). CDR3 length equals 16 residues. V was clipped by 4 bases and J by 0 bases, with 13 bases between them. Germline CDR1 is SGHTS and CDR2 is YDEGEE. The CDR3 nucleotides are TGTGCCAGCAGCGCCACAGGGACCTCAACTAATGAAAAACTGTTTTTT. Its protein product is CASSATGTSTNEKLFF.

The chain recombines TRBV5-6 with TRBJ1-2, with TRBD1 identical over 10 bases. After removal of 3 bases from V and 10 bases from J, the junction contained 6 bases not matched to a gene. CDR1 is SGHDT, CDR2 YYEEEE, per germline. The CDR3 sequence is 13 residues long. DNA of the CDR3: TGTGCCAGCAGCTACGCCGGGACAGGGGTCTACACCTTC. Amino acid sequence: CASSYAGTGVYTF.

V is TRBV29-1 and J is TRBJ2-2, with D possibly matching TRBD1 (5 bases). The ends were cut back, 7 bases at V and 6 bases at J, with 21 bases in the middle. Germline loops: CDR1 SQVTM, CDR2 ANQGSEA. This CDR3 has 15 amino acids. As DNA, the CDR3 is TGCAGCGCCTCCCGGGCACTTCAGGGCGCCGGGGAGCTGTTTTTT. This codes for CSASRALQGAGELFF.

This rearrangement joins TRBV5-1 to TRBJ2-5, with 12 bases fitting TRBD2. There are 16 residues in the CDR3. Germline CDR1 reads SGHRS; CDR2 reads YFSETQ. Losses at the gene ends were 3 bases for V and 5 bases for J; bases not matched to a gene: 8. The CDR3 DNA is TGCGCCAGCAGCTCGACTAGCGGGGGTTTCAAGGAGACCCAGTACTTC. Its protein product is CASSSTSGGFKETQYF.

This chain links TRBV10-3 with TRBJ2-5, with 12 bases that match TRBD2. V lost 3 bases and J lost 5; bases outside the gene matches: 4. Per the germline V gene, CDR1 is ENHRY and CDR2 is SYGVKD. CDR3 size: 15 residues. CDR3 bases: TGTGCCATCAGTGAATCTAGCGGGGGGGCTGAGACCCAGTACTTC. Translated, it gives CAISESSGGAETQYF.

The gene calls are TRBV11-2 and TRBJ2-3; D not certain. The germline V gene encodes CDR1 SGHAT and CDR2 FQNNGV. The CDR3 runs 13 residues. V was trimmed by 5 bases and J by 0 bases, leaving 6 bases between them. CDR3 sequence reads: CASSTFSTDTQYF. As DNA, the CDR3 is TGTGCCAGCAGCACCTTTAGCACAGATACGCAGTATTTT.

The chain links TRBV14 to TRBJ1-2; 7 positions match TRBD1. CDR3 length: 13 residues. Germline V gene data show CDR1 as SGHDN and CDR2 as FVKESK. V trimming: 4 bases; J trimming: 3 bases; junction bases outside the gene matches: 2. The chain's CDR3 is CASSPGTDYGYTF. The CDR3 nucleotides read TGTGCCAGCAGCCCCGGGACAGACTATGGCTACACCTTC.

For the CDR3, the DNA is TGCAGCGTCCCCAGGGGTGGGGAGACCCAGTACTTC. It codes for CSVPRGGETQYF. The rearrangement links TRBV29-1 to TRBJ2-5; weak D call: TRBD1 (6 bases). CDR1 is SQVTM and CDR2 is ANQGSEA in the germline V gene. Trimming left V 6 bases short and J 5 bases short, with 13 bases between. The CDR3 extends over 12 amino acids.

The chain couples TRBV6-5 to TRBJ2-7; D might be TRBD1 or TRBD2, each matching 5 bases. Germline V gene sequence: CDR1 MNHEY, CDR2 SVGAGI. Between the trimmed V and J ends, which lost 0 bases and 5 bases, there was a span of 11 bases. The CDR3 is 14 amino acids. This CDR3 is CASSYSGVLNEQYF. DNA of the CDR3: TGTGCCAGCAGTTACTCGGGGGTATTAAACGAGCAGTACTTC.

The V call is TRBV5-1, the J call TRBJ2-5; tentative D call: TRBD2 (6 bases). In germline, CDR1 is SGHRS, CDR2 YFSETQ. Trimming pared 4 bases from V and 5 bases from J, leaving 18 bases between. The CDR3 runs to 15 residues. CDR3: CASSPAASEGETQYF. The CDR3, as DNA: TGCGCCAGCAGCCCCGCGGCTAGCGAGGGCGAGACCCAGTACTTC.

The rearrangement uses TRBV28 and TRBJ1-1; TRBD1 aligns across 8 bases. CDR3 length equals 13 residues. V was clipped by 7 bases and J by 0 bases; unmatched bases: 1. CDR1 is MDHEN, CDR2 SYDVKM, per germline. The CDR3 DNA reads TGTGCCAGCAAGACAGGGGTGAACACTGAAGCTTTCTTT. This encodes CASKTGVNTEAFF. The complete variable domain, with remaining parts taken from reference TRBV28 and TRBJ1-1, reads DVKVTQSSRYLVKRTGEKVFLECVQDMDHENMFWYRQDPGLGLRLIYFSYDVKMKEKGDIPEGYSVSREKKERFSLILESASTNQTSMYLCASKTGVNTEAFFGQGTRLTVV.

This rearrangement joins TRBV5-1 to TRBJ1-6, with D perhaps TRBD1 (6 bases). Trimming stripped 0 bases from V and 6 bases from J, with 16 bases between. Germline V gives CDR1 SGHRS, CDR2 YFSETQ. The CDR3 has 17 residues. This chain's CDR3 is CASSLGNRVAGNSPLHF. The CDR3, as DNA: TGCGCCAGCAGCTTGGGAAACAGGGTCGCGGGTAATTCACCCCTCCACTTT.

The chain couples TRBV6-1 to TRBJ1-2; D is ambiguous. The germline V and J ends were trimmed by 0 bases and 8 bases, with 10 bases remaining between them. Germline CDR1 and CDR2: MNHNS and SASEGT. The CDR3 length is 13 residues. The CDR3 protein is CASSEAGSRGYTF. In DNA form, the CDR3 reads TGTGCCAGCAGTGAAGCGGGGTCTAGAGGCTACACCTTC.

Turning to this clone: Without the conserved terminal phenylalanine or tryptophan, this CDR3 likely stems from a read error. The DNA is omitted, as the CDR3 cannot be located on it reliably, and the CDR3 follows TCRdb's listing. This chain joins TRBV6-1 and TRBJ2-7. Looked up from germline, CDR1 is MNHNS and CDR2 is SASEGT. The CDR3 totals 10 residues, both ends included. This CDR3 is CASSEVTFML.